The 9 T cell receptor beta chains presented below share a single source sample, sequenced in a study of cytotoxic CD8 clonotypes in ibrutinib-treated CLL. TCRdb's table, derived via immunoSEQ multiplex PCR, lists solely in-frame clones and lacks some. This table holds about 150,000 clones, about 80% found once. The sample consisted of PBMCs, taken after 24 months of ibrutinib treatment. The receptors shown here come from a human donor with chronic lymphocytic leukemia.

The chain carries TRBV5-4 and TRBJ2-7; tentative D call: TRBD1 (6 bases). V shed 4 bases and J shed 3 bases, with 17 bases lying between them. Germline assignment: CDR1 SGHNT and CDR2 YYREEE (reference sequence). The CDR3 totals 15 residues. The CDR3 is CASSHPRDTFYEQYF. The CDR3 nucleotides are TGTGCCAGCAGCCACCCCCGGGACACCTTCTACGAGCAGTACTTC.

This chain uses TRBV5-6 with TRBJ2-5, with D hard to call. The CDR3 is 13 residues long. Trimming pared 5 bases from V and 4 bases from J, leaving 12 bases between. Per the germline V gene, CDR1 is SGHDT and CDR2 is YYEEEE. The CDR3 sequence is CASRRRERETQYF. The CDR3 DNA reads as TGTGCCAGCAGGCGTCGAGAACGAGAGACCCAGTACTTC.

The chain couples TRBV4-2 to TRBJ2-3; TRBD1 aligns across 9 bases. This CDR3 is 16 amino acids long. Germline V gives CDR1 LGHNA, CDR2 YNFKEQ. The trim removed 1 base at V and 2 bases at J, leaving 4 bases unmatched. CDR3 region: CASSQGDRVSTDTQYF. CDR3 coding DNA: TGTGCCAGCAGCCAAGGGGACAGGGTCTCCACAGATACGCAGTATTTT.

The chain employs TRBV7-3 and TRBJ2-5; 9 bases are shared with TRBD1. The CDR3 covers 14 residues. Germline V gives CDR1 SGHTA, CDR2 FQGTGA. Trimming took 5 bases from V and 4 from J; bases not matched to a gene: 5. CDR3 sequence (DNA): TGTGCCAGCAGCACGGGACAGGGTGGAGAGACCCAGTACTTC. It encodes CASSTGQGGETQYF.

This clone occurred a few times. The V gene is TRBV7-3, the J gene TRBJ1-6; tentative D call: TRBD1 (5 bases). Trimming took 10 bases from V and 10 from J, leaving 17 bases between them. The V gene's germline CDR1 is SGHTA and CDR2 FQGTGA. The CDR3 is 13 amino acids. Here the CDR3 DNA reads TGTGCCACCGGCCAGGGAAGTGGCTCACCCCTCCACTTT. It specifies CATGQGSGSPLHF.

This clone was seen a handful of times. The chain joins TRBV28 to TRBJ1-2; 7 nucleotides match TRBD1. Germline lookup yields CDR1 MDHEN and CDR2 SYDVKM. The V and J ends lost 8 bases and 4 bases, in that order; junction bases with no gene match: 7. The CDR3 loop spans 13 amino acids. The CDR3 protein is CASQGEALYGYTF. The CDR3 nucleotides are TGTGCCAGCCAGGGGGAGGCGCTCTATGGCTACACCTTC.

V usage is TRBV5-1 and J usage is TRBJ2-3; D may be TRBD2 (6 bases). Trimming shortened V by 2 bases and J by 0 bases, and 16 bases separated the two germline ends. This CDR3 is built from 17 residues. Germline V gene lookup returns CDR1 SGHRS and CDR2 YFSETQ. The CDR3 DNA is TGCGCCAGCAGCTTTCGCCGCGGCGGGGCTAGCACAGATACGCAGTATTTT. Protein: CASSFRRGGASTDTQYF.

The chain employs TRBV5-4 and TRBJ2-5; D is perhaps TRBD2 (5 bases). Deletions cut 0 bases from V and 5 bases from J, with 8 bases between. Germline CDR1 is SGHNT and CDR2 is YYREEE (reference sequence). The CDR3 runs to 13 residues. CDR3 DNA sequence: TGTGCCAGCAGCTTGGAGCAGCGGGAGACCCAGTACTTC. Translation: CASSLEQRETQYF.

This clone appeared once. The V gene is TRBV5-1, the J gene TRBJ2-2, with 8 bases lining up with TRBD1. V gave up 0 bases and J gave up 0 bases; unmatched junction bases: 4. This CDR3 contains 17 residues. The germline V gene encodes CDR1 SGHRS and CDR2 YFSETQ. The CDR3 reads CASSLVGQAANTGELFF. The CDR3 coding sequence is TGCGCCAGCAGCTTGGTGGGACAGGCCGCGAACACCGGGGAGCTGTTTTTT.